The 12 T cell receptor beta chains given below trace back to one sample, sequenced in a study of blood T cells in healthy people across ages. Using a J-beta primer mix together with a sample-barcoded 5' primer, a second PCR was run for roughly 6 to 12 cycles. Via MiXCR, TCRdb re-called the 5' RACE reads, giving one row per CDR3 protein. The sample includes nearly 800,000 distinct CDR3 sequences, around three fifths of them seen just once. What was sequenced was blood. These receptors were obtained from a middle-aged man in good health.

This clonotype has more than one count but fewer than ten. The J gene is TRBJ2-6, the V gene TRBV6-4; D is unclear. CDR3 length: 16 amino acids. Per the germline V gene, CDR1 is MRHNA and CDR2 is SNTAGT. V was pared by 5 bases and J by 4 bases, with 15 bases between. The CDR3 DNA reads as TGTGCCAGCAGTATCGAGGCGCAATCCGGGGCCAACGTCCTGACTTTC. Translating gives CASSIEAQSGANVLTF.

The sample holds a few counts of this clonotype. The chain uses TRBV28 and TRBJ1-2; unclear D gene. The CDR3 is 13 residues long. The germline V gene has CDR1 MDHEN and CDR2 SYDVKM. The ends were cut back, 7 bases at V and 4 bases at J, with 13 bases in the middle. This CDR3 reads CASNTEVPYGYTF. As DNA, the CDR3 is TGTGCCAGCAACACCGAGGTCCCCTATGGCTACACCTTC.

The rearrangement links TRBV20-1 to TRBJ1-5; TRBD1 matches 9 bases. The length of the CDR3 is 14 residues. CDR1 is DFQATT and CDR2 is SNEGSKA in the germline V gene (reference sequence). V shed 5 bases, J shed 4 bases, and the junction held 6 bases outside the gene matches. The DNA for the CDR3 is TGCAGTGCTGAATGGGACAGGGAAAATCAGCCCCAGCATTTT. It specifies CSAEWDRENQPQHF.

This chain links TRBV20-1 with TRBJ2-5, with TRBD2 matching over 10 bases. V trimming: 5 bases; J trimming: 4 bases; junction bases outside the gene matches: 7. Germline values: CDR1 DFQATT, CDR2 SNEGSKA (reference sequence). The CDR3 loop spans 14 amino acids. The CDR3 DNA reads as TGCAGTGCTGAGACCCGACTAGCGGGAGAGACCCAGTACTTC. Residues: CSAETRLAGETQYF.

As DNA, the CDR3 is TGTGCCAGCACCGTCGTCCAGGGGGCCAAAAACATTCAGTACTTC. Encoded protein: CASTVVQGAKNIQYF. The rearrangement links TRBV27 to TRBJ2-4; tentatively, D is TRBD1 (6 bases). Germline loops: CDR1 MNHEY, CDR2 SMNVEV (reference sequence). This CDR3 spans 15 amino acids. With 7 bases removed from V and 1 base from J, the gap between germline ends came to 14 bases.

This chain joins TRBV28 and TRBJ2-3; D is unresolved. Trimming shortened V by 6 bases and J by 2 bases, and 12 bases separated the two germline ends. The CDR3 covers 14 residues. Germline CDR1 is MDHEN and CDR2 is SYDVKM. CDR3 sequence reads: CASSRLGSTDTQYF. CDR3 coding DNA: TGTGCCAGCAGCCGCTTGGGTTCCACAGATACGCAGTATTTT.

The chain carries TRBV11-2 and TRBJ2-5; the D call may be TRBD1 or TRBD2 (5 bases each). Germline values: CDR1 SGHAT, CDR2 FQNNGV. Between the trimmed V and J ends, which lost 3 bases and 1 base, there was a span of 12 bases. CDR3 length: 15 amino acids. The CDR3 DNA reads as TGTGCCAGCAGCTTTCTTGGGGGAAGCCAAGAGACCCAGTACTTC. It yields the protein CASSFLGGSQETQYF.

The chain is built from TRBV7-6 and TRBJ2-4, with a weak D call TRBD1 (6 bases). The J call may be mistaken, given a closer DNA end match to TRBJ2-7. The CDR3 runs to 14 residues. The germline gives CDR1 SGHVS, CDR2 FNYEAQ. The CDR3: CASSPGQQFYEQYF. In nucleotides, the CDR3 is TGTGCCAGCAGCCCCGGACAGCAATTCTACGAGCAGTACTTC.

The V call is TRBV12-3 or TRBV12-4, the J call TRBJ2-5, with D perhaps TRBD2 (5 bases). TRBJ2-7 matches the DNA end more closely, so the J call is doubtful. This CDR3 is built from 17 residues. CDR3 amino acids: CASSLVLWAGITYEQYF. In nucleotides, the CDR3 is TGTGCCAGCAGTTTAGTTCTTTGGGCGGGTATTACCTACGAGCAGTACTTC.

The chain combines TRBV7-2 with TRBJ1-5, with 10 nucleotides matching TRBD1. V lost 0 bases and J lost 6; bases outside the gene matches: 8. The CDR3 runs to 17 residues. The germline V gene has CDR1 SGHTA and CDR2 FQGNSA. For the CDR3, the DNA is TGTGCCAGCAGCTTAGCAGGGGGGGGACAGGGGAGTCAGCCCCAGCATTTT. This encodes CASSLAGGGQGSQPQHF. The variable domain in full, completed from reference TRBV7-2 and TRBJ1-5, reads GAGVSQSPSNKVTEKGKDVELRCDPISGHTALYWYRQSLGQGLEFLIYFQGNSAPDKSGLPSDRFSAERTGGSVSTLTIQRTQQEDSAVYLCASSLAGGGQGSQPQHFGDGTRLSIL.

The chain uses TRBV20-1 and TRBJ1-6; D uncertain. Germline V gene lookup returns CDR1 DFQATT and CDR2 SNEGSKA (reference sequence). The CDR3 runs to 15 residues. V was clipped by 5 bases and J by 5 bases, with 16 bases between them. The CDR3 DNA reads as TGCAGTGCTCCGCTCCGGGATCGCGATAATTCACCCCTCCACTTT. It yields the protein CSAPLRDRDNSPLHF.

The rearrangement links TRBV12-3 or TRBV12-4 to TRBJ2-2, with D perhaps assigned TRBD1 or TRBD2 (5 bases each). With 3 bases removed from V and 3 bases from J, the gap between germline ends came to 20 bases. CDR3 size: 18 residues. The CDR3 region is CASSFPSGRVVDTGELFF. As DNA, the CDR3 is TGTGCCAGCAGTTTTCCCTCAGGGCGGGTGGTGGACACCGGGGAGCTGTTTTTT.